This TCR beta chain was identified during a study of blood T cell repertoires in COVID-19. About the study: Acute and convalescent COVID-19 samples came from the United States, Italy and Spain. Sources were T cells, B-cell-depleted T cells, or PBMCs; the material itself was cDNA or gDNA.

In the source study's methods: Amplification of reference gene primers was used by the study to estimate nucleated cell counts. The protocol was immunoSEQ multiplex PCR, while the TCRdb copy is restricted to in-frame clones and leaves out a portion. The V and J calls and clone size are taken from that table; D and trimming were inferred from the DNA. The sample records approximately 350,000 clones, less than 90% being singletons. CDR3 size: 14 residues. The germline gives CDR1 LGHDT, CDR2 YNNKEL (reference sequence). V lost 2 bases, J lost 12 bases, and 7 bases stayed unmatched. Participant-reported clinical history was the basis for cohort assignment.

The sample consisted of PBMCs or T cells enriched from blood (not recorded which). The chain links TRBV3-1 (or the pseudogene TRBV3-2) to TRBJ2-6, with 7 positions matching TRBD1. The receptor was derived from a woman in her fifties or sixties who had recovered from COVID-19. The CDR3, as DNA: TGTGCCAGCAGCCAATCGGACAGGTGGAGCGTCCTGACTTTC. Translated: CASSQSDRWSVLTF.